The entry below gives a single T cell receptor beta chain sequence along with its context. The germline V gene has CDR1 LGHNA and CDR2 YNFKEQ. There are 16 residues in the CDR3. V was pared by 1 base and J by 8 bases, with 15 bases between. The data derive from a study of blood T cell repertoires in COVID-19. Profiling relied on immunoSEQ multiplex PCR, and the TCRdb table lists in-frame clones only, not all of them. The table shows about 400,000 clones, with approximately 89% occurring only once. This clonotype was sampled from a woman under 40 who had recovered from COVID-19. The rearrangement links TRBV4-2 to TRBJ1-6, with a weak D call TRBD1 (6 bases). Sequencing was carried out using PBMCs or T cells enriched from blood (not recorded which). The CDR3 region is CASSQGPQGYDSPLHF. CDR3 in DNA: TGTGCCAGCAGCCAAGGCCCACAGGGTTATGATTCACCCCTCCACTTT.